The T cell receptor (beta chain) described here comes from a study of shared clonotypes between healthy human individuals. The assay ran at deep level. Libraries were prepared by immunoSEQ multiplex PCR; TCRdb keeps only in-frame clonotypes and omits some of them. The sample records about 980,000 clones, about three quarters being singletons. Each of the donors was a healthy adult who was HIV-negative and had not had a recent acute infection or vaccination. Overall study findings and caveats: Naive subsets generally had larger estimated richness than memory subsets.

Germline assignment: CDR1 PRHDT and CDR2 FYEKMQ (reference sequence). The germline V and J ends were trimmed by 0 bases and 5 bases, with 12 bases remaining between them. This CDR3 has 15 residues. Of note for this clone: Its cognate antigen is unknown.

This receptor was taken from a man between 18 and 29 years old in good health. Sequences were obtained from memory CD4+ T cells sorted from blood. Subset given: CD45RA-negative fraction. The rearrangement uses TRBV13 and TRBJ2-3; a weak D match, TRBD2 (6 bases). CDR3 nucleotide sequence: TGTGCCAGCAGCTTAGGGACACGGCGGGGAGATACGCAGTATTTT. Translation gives CASSLGTRRGDTQYF.